This TCR beta chain was found in a study of cytotoxic CD8 clonotypes in ibrutinib-treated CLL. Study context: When averaged across all of the samples, the counts came to hundreds of thousands of productive templates and more than 75,000 productive rearrangements. Study results and limitations: At baseline, clonality was higher than in age-matched healthy donors and correlated with CD8+ counts.

Germline CDR1 and CDR2: SEHNR and FQNEAQ (reference sequence). CDR3 size: 13 residues. Trimming cost V 5 bases and J 1 base, with 9 bases left between them. Clones were read by immunoSEQ multiplex PCR, and TCRdb kept only the in-frame ones, dropping some. Of 40,000 or so clones in the sample, nearly 70% are singletons; the top ten hold about 13%. The sample holds a few counts of this clone. Its antigen is still unknown. The receptor was derived from a human donor with chronic lymphocytic leukemia. The chain employs TRBV7-9 and TRBJ2-7; D uncertain. Source: PBMCs, taken after 12 months of ibrutinib treatment. The CDR3, as DNA: TGTGCCAGCAGCCTAGTTTGGTCCTACGAGCAGTACTTC. Residues: CASSLVWSYEQYF.